This T cell receptor (beta chain) was retrieved from a study of graft-versus-host responses after intestinal transplantation. As for the study in general: Multivisceral, liver-intestinal, or isolated intestinal grafts were transplanted into recipients. Recipients were all induced with anti-thymocyte globulin, then given tacrolimus and steroids for around three years.

Germline CDR1 is SQVTM and CDR2 is ANQGSEA. After removal of 5 bases from V and 2 bases from J, the junction contained 2 bases not matched to a gene. The CDR3 is 12 residues long. Some clones are missing from TCRdb's copy, which holds only in-frame ones; the method was immunoSEQ multiplex PCR. The sample carries 99,000 or so clones, 85% to 95% recorded once. As concerns this clone: Antigen: not known.

The chain couples TRBV29-1 to TRBJ1-2, with TRBD1 matching over 7 bases. The source is a human donor who was the organ donor for an intestinal transplant. Sample: unstimulated CD8+ T cells sorted from spleen or lymph node cells, taken before transplant. The CDR3, as DNA: TGCAGCGTTCCGGGACAGAACTATGGCTACACCTTC. Translated, it gives CSVPGQNYGYTF.